The rows below give T cell receptor beta chains drawn from one sample of a study of shared clonotypes between healthy human individuals. The repertoire was sequenced with immunoSEQ multiplex PCR; TCRdb's copy has only in-frame clones and lacks some. Among about 2.3 million clones listed, roughly 93% were seen once. The sample was naive CD4+ T cells from PBMCs. The receptor set was obtained from a man between 18 and 35 years old in good health. Some clones in this sample may be carry-over from other donors' samples. The CDR3 runs from the conserved cysteine through the conserved F or W. The D gene is left open where the match is weak. A row's size may be missing; if present it is once, few, many or a size class.

size: NA; V: TRBV28; J: TRBJ1-3; D: NA; length: 14; CDR3: CASSFTLSGNTIYF
size: NA; V: TRBV7-3; J: TRBJ2-7; D: TRBD2; length: 15; CDR3: CASSLSLAGPYEQYF
size: NA; V: TRBV7-2; J: TRBJ2-1; D: TRBD2; length: 15; CDR3: CASSSQRTSGGEQFF
size: NA; V: TRBV19; J: TRBJ1-2; D: TRBD1; length: 12; CDR3: CASRTGWDGYTF
size: once; V: TRBV30; J: NA; D: NA; length: 15; CDR3: CAWSSLAAISYEQYF
size: NA; V: TRBV5-1; J: TRBJ1-1; D: TRBD1; length: 16; CDR3: CASSLGGGYKNTEAFF
size: NA; V: TRBV5-5; J: TRBJ2-3; D: TRBD2; length: 15; CDR3: CASSLVTSPTDTQYF
size: NA; V: TRBV5-1; J: TRBJ2-1; D: NA; length: 13; CDR3: CASSPRDSREQFF
size: NA; V: TRBV7-2; J: TRBJ2-7; D: NA; length: 14; CDR3: CASSFLTGSYEQYF
size: NA; V: TRBV9; J: TRBJ2-2; D: NA; length: 14; CDR3: CASSVVGERGELFF
size: NA; V: TRBV10-3; J: TRBJ2-2; D: NA; length: 16; CDR3: CAISESPGLPTGELFF
size: NA; V: TRBV2; J: TRBJ2-4; D: NA; length: 15; CDR3: CASSEVIGTRGIQYF
size: NA; V: TRBV30; J: TRBJ1-1; D: NA; length: 13; CDR3: CAWTLGSGTEAFF
size: few; V: TRBV20-1; J: TRBJ2-5; D: NA; length: 10; CDR3: CSASGETQYF
size: NA; V: TRBV6-5; J: TRBJ1-1; D: TRBD1; length: 13; CDR3: CASSYDRGLGAFF
size: few; V: TRBV7-9; J: TRBJ1-4; D: TRBD1; length: 14; CDR3: CASSLGQGREKLFF
size: NA; V: TRBV7-2; J: TRBJ1-3; D: NA; length: 13; CDR3: CASSPTGGNTIYF
size: NA; V: TRBV18; J: TRBJ2-7; D: NA; length: 13; CDR3: CASSPEIRGEQYF
size: NA; V: TRBV30; J: TRBJ1-3; D: TRBD1; length: 17; CDR3: CAWSPESRDRRSNTIYF
size: NA; V: TRBV2; J: TRBJ2-4; D: NA; length: 13; CDR3: CASLPRAGSIQYF
size: NA; V: TRBV11-2; J: TRBJ2-2; D: NA; length: 15; CDR3: CASSLVWANTGELFF
size: NA; V: TRBV4-3; J: TRBJ2-3; D: NA; length: 15; CDR3: CASSQGTRRMQQQYF
size: NA; V: TRBV4-1; J: TRBJ1-1; D: NA; length: 16; CDR3: CASSQGHSKMNTEAFF
size: NA; V: TRBV9; J: TRBJ2-2; D: NA; length: 15; CDR3: CASSASLGDTGELFF